This entry features one T cell receptor (beta chain) sequence. What it recognizes is unknown. These data come from a study of response to subunit inactivated influenza vaccine. Findings and caveats of the study: Authors suggested that a seasonal influenza vaccination recruits few new T cells each time.

V lost 5 bases, J lost 8 bases, and 10 bases lay in between. Germline CDR1 SGHVS, CDR2 FNYEAQ. The CDR3 totals 12 residues. One entry per CDR3 protein, called by TCRdb with MiXCR from the RT-PCR reads. Seen here are 500,000 or so distinct CDR3 sequences, more than 15% observed once, and the top ten hold less than 4%. This sequence was found in a man aged 50 to 75 who received an inactivated influenza vaccine. This chain connects TRBV7-6 to TRBJ2-1; no firm D call. Sequencing was performed on CD4+ T cells sorted from PBMCs, taken roughly 24 months after vaccination. The CDR3 loop is CASSPHGDEQFF. The CDR3 DNA reads TGTGCCAGCAGCCCCCATGGCGATGAGCAGTTCTTC.